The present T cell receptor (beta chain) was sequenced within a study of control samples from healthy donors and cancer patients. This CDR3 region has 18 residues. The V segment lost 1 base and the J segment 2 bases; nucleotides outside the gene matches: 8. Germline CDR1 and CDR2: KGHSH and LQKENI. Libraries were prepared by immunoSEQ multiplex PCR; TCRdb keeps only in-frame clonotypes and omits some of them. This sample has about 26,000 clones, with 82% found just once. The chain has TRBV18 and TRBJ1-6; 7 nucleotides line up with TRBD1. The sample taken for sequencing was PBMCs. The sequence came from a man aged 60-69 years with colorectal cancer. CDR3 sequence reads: CASSPRQGQSTYNSPLHF. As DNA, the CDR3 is TGTGCCAGCTCACCACGACAGGGTCAGTCTACCTATAATTCACCCCTCCACTTT.